These 4 T cell receptor beta chains originate from one sample sequenced in a study of shared clonotypes between healthy human individuals. Measured with immunoSEQ multiplex PCR; TCRdb has only the in-frame clones, and not every one. The sample lists more than 2,000,000 clones; around 94% were seen once. The sequencing input was naive CD4+ T cells sorted from blood. Subset denoted: CD45RA+ positively selected. These receptors were taken from a young man in good health.

The chain has TRBV6-5 and TRBJ1-2, with TRBD1 as a possible D gene (5 bases). The germline V gene encodes CDR1 MNHEY and CDR2 SVGAGI. The CDR3 contains 15 residues. The V and J ends lost 4 bases and 2 bases respectively, with 14 bases between them. CDR3 in amino acids: CASSSPTRGNYGYTF. CDR3 coding DNA: TGTGCCAGCAGTTCCCCAACACGGGGGAACTATGGCTACACCTTC.

The gene calls are TRBV10-3 and TRBJ2-7, with 9 bases lining up with TRBD2. The CDR3 extends over 15 amino acids. Trimming cost V 7 bases and J 2 bases; bases outside gene matches: 9. Germline CDR1 ENHRY, CDR2 SYGVKD. CDR3 sequence reads: CAIKLAGVGAYEQYF. The CDR3 DNA reads as TGTGCCATCAAGTTAGCGGGAGTAGGCGCCTACGAGCAGTACTTC.

The chain carries TRBV6-5 and TRBJ2-6; D call uncertain. The CDR3 extends over 15 amino acids. V lost 7 bases, J lost 2 bases, and 12 bases lay in between. Germline values: CDR1 MNHEY, CDR2 SVGAGI. DNA for the CDR3: TGTGCCAGCACCGAGTGGCCTCCTGGGGCCAACGTCCTGACTTTC. The encoded protein is CASTEWPPGANVLTF.

The chain has TRBV25-1 and TRBJ1-1, with 11 nucleotides matching TRBD1. Germline-derived CDR1 and CDR2 are MGHDK and SYGVNS. There are 16 residues in the CDR3. J lost 4 bases, V lost 2 bases, and 6 bases had no gene match. CDR3 amino acids: CASSEPTGQGATEAFF. CDR3 DNA: TGTGCCAGCAGTGAACCCACTGGACAGGGGGCCACTGAAGCTTTCTTT.